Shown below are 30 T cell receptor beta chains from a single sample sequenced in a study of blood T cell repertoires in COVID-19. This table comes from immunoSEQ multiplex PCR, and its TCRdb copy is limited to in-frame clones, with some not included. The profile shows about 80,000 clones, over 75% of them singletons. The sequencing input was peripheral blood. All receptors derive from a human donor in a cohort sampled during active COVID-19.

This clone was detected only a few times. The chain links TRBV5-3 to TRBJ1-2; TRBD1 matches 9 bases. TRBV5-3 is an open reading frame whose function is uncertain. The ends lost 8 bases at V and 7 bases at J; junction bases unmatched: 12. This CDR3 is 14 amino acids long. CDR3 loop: CARLGDRVLGGYTF. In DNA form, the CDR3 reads TGTGCCAGGTTAGGGGACAGGGTATTGGGTGGCTACACCTTC.

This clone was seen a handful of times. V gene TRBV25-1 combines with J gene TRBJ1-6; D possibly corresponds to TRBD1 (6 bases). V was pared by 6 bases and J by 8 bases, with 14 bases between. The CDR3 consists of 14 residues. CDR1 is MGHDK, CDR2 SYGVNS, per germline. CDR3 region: CASRATGIDSPLHF. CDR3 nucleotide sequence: TGTGCCAGCAGGGCGACAGGTATAGATTCACCCCTCCACTTT.

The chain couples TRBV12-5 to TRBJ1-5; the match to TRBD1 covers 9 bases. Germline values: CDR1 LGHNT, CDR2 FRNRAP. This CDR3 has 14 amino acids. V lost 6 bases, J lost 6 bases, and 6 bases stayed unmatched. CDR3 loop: CASGHDRGSQPQHF. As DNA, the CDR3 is TGTGCTAGTGGGCATGACAGGGGGAGTCAGCCCCAGCATTTT. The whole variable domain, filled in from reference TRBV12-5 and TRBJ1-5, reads DARVTQTPRHKVTEMGQEVTMRCQPILGHNTVFWYRQTMMQGLELLAYFRNRAPLDDSGMPKDRFSAEMPDATLATLKIQPSEPRDSAVYFCASGHDRGSQPQHFGDGTRLSIL.

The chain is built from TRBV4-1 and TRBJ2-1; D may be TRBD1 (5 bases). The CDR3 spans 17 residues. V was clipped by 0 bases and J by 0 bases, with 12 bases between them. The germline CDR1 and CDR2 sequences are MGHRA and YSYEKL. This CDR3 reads CASSQEGSRGSYNEQFF. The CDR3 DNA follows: TGCGCCAGCAGCCAAGAAGGGTCTAGGGGCTCCTACAATGAGCAGTTCTTC.

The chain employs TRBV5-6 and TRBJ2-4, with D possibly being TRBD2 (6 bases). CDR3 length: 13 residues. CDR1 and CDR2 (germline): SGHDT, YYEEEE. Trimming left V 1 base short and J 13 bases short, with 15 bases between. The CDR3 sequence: CASSLKEGMGQYF. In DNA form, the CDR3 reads TGTGCCAGCAGCTTGAAGGAGGGGATGGGCCAGTACTTC.

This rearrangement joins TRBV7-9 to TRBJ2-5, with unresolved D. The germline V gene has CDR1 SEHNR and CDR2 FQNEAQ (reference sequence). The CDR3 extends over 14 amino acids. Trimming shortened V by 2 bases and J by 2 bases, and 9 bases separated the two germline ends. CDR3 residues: CASSLTAQQETQYF. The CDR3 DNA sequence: TGTGCCAGCAGCTTAACAGCCCAACAAGAGACCCAGTACTTC.

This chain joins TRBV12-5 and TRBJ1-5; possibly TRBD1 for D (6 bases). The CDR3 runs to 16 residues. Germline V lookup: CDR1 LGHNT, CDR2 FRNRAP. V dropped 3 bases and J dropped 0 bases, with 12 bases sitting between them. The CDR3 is CASGFQGTTSNQPQHF. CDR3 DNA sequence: TGTGCTAGTGGTTTCCAGGGGACAACTAGCAATCAGCCCCAGCATTTT.

CDR3 sequence (DNA): TGTGCCAGCAGTCCCCAGGGGTTGATCTCCTACGAGCAGTACTTC. Translating it yields CASSPQGLISYEQYF. V gene TRBV27 combines with J gene TRBJ2-7, with a weak D call TRBD1 (6 bases). CDR3 length equals 15 residues. The germline V gene encodes CDR1 MNHEY and CDR2 SMNVEV (reference sequence). The germline V and J ends were trimmed by 5 bases and 0 bases, with 14 bases remaining between them.

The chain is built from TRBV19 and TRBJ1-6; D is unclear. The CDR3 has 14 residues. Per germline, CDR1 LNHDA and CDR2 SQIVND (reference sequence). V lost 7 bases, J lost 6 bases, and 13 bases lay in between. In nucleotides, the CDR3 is TGTGCCAGTACCTCCCCGGAGGTTAATTCACCCCTCCACTTT. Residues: CASTSPEVNSPLHF.

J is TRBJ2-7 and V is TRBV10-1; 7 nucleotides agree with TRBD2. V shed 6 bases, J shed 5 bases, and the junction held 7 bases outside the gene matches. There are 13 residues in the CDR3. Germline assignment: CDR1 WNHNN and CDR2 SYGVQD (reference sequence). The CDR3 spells CASRSRDYDEQYF. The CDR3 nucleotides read TGCGCCAGCAGGAGCCGGGACTACGACGAGCAGTACTTC.

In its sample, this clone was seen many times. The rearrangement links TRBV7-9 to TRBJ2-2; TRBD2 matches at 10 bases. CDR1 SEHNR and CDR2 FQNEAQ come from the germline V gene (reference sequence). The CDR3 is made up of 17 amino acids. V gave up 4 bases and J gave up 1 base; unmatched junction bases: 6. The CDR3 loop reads CASSSSASGGNTGELFF. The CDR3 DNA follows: TGTGCCAGCAGCTCCTCCGCTAGCGGGGGGAACACCGGGGAGCTGTTTTTT.

The CDR3 DNA follows: TGTGCCACCATCCCAGGAGGAGGGGCAGATACGCAGTATTTT. Its translation: CATIPGGGADTQYF. V usage is TRBV5-4 and J usage is TRBJ2-3, with a possible D match to TRBD2 (6 bases). CDR3 size: 14 residues. CDR1 SGHNT and CDR2 YYREEE come from the germline V gene (reference sequence). Deletions cut 9 bases from V and 4 bases from J, with 18 bases between.

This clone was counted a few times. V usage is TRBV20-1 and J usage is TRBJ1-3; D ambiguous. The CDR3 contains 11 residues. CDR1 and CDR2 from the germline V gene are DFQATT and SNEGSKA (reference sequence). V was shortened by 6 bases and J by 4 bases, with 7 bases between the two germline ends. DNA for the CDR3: TGCAGTGCCCCCAGGGGAAACACCATATATTTT. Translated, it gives CSAPRGNTIYF.

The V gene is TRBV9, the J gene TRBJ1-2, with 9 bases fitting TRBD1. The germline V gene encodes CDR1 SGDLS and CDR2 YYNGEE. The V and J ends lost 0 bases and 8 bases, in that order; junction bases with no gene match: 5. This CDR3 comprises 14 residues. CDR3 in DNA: TGTGCCAGCAGCGTAGTACAGGGGGCTAGGGGCTACACCTTC. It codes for CASSVVQGARGYTF.

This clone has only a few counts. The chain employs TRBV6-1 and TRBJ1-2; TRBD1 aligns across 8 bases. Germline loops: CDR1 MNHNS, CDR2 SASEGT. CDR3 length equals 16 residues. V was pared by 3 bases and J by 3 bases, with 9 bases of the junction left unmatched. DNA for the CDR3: TGTGCCAGCAGTGAGGAGTTGGGACAGGTGTACTATGGCTACACCTTC. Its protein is CASSEELGQVYYGYTF.

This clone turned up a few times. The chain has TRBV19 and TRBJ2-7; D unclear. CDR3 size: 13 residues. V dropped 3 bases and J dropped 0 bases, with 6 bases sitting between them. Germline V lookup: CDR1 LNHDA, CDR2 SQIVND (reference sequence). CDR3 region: CASSMGSSYEQYF. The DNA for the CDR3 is TGTGCCAGTAGTATGGGCAGCTCCTACGAGCAGTACTTC.

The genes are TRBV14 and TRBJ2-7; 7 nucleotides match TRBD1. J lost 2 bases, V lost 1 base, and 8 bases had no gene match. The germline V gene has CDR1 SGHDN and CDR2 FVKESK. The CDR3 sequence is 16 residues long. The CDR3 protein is CASSQVVGQKTYEQYF. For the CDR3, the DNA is TGTGCCAGCAGCCAAGTTGTGGGACAGAAGACCTACGAGCAGTACTTC.

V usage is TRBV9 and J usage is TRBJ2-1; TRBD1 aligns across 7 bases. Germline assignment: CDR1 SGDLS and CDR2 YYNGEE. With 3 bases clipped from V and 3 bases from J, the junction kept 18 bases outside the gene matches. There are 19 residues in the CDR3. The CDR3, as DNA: TGTGCCAGCAGCGCTCGACAGGGCGAAGGCGGAAGGGGCTACAATGAGCAGTTCTTC. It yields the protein CASSARQGEGGRGYNEQFF.

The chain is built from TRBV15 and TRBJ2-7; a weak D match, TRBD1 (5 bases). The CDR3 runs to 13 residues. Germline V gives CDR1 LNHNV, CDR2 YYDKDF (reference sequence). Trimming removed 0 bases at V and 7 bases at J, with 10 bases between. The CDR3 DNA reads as TGTGCCACCAGCAGAGACAGGGCGAGGGAGCAGTACTTC. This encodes CATSRDRAREQYF.

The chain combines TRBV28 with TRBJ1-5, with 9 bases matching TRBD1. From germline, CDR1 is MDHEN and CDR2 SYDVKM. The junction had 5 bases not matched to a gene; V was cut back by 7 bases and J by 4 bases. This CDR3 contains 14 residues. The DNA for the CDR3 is TGTGCCAGCATCCCCGGGACAGGGAATCAGCCCCAGCATTTT. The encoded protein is CASIPGTGNQPQHF.

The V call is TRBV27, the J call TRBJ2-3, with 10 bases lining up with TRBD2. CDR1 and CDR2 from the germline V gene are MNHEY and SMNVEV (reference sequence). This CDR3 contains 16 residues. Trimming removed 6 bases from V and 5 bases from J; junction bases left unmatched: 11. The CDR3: CASSPLAGVVGDTQYF. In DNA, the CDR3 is TGTGCCAGCAGCCCTCTAGCGGGAGTGGTTGGAGATACGCAGTATTTT.

For the CDR3, the DNA is TGTGCCAGCAGCCCGGGACTAGCGGTGAACACCGGGGAGCTGTTTTTT. It is translated as CASSPGLAVNTGELFF. The rearrangement uses TRBV7-6 and TRBJ2-2; the match to TRBD2 covers 11 bases. Germline V gene sequence: CDR1 SGHVS, CDR2 FNYEAQ. The CDR3 runs to 16 residues. Trimming removed 5 bases from V and 1 base from J; junction bases left unmatched: 3.

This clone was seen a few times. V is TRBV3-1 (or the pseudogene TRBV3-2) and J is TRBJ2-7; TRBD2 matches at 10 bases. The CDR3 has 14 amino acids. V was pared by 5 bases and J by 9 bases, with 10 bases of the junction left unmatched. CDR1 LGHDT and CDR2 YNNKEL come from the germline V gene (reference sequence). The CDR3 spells CASSFPSGGRGQYF. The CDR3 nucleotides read TGTGCCAGCAGCTTTCCTAGCGGGGGCAGAGGGCAGTACTTC.

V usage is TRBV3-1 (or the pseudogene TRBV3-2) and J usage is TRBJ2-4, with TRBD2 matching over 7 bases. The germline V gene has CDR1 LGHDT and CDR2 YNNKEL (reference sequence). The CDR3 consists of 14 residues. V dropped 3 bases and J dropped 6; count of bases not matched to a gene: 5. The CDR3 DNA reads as TGTGCCAGCAGCCATTCCGGGGAGGGAAACATTCAGTACTTC. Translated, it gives CASSHSGEGNIQYF.

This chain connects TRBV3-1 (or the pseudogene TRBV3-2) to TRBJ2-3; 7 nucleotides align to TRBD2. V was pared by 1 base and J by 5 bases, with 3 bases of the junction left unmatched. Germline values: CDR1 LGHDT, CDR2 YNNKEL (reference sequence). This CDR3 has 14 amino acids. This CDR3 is CASSQGASGDTQYF. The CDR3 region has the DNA TGTGCCAGCAGCCAAGGGGCTAGCGGAGATACGCAGTATTTT.

CDR3 region: CASSWGQGLTDTQYF. The CDR3 nucleotides are TGCGCCAGCAGCTGGGGACAGGGCCTCACAGATACGCAGTATTTT. This chain links TRBV5-1 with TRBJ2-3, with TRBD1 matching over 9 bases. This CDR3 region has 15 residues. Looked up from germline, CDR1 is SGHRS and CDR2 is YFSETQ. The V and J ends lost 3 bases and 2 bases, in that order; junction bases with no gene match: 4. Using reference TRBV5-1 and TRBJ2-3 for the parts outside the CDR3, the full variable domain is KAGVTQTPRYLIKTRGQQVTLSCSPISGHRSVSWYQQTPGQGLQFLFEYFSETQRNKGNFPGRFSGRQFSNSRSEMNVSTLELGDSALYLCASSWGQGLTDTQYFGPGTRLTVL.

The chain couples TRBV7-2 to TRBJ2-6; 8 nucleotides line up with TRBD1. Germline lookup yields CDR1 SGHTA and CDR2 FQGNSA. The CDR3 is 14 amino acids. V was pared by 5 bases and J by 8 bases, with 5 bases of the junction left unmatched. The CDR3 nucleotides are TGTGCCAGCAGCCCGCGGACAGGGACCAACGTCCTGACTTTC. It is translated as CASSPRTGTNVLTF.

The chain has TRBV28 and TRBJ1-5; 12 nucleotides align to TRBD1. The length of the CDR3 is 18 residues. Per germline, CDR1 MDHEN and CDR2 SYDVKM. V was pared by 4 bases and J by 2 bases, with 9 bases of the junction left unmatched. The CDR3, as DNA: TGTGCCAGCAGTTCCTCCGGGACAGGGGGCGGCGGCAATCAGCCCCAGCATTTT. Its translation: CASSSSGTGGGGNQPQHF.

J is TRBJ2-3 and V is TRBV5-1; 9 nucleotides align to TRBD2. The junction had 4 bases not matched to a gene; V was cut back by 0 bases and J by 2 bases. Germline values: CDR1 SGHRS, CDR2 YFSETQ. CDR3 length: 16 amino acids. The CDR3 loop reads CASSLGTSGPTDTQYF. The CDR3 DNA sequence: TGCGCCAGCAGCTTGGGAACTAGCGGGCCCACAGATACGCAGTATTTT.

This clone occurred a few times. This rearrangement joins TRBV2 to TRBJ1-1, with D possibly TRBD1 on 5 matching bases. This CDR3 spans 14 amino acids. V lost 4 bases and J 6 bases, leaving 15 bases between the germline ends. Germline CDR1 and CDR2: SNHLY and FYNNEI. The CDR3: CASSVTWGEAEAFF. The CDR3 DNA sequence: TGTGCCAGCAGTGTGACATGGGGCGAGGCTGAAGCTTTCTTT.